This TCR beta chain is drawn from a study of cytomegalovirus exposure and HLA in healthy donors. This clone was found a few times. The PCR made use of 60 Vbeta and 13 Jbeta primers. The protocol was immunoSEQ multiplex PCR, while the TCRdb copy is restricted to in-frame clones and leaves out a portion. The sample includes about 120,000 clones, 9% to 10% seen only once; the top ten take less than 4%. The CDR3 is 12 residues long. V dropped 4 bases and J dropped 2 bases, with 3 bases sitting between them. CDR1 is SGHNT, CDR2 YENEEA, per germline. The source of this sequence is a man aged 30 to 45 in good health and CMV-seronegative. The material sequenced was PBMCs. This chain joins TRBV11-3 and TRBJ1-3, with no clear D. CDR3 in DNA: TGTGCCAGCAGCTACACTGGAAACACCATATATTTT. This codes for CASSYTGNTIYF.